This is a list of T cell receptor beta chains from one sample in a study of blood T cell repertoires in COVID-19. TCRdb keeps only in-frame clones here, not all; method: immunoSEQ multiplex PCR. The table shows roughly 88,000 clones, with 80% to 90% occurring only once. Sequencing was carried out using peripheral blood. The receptors here all came from a woman older than 75 with acute or convalescent COVID-19. The CDR3 runs from the conserved cysteine through the conserved F or W. D genes are given only for firm matches. Clone size appears in some rows only: once, few, many, or a class for an expanded clone.

CDR3 DNA,CDR3 protein,D gene,V gene,J gene,CDR3 length,clone size
TGTGCCAGGAAAAGGGTTTGGGACATAATTAATCAGCCCCAGCATTTT,CARKRVWDIINQPQHF,-,TRBV11-3,TRBJ1-5,16,-
TGTGCCAGCAGTGATGTGCGGGGGGGCAGGGAGACCCAGTACTTC,CASSDVRGGRETQYF,TRBD2,TRBV2,TRBJ2-5,15,-
TGCGCCAGCACTCCGGACAGGGGGATCCCTAATGAGCAGTTCTTC,CASTPDRGIPNEQFF,TRBD1,TRBV10-2,TRBJ2-1,15,once
TGTGCCAGTAGTCCCCCGGGACACAAGTCTGGAAACACCATATATTTT,CASSPPGHKSGNTIYF,-,TRBV19,TRBJ1-3,16,-
TGTGCCAGTACCGCGGGTCGACAGGGCTACGAGCAGTACTTC,CASTAGRQGYEQYF,TRBD1,TRBV19,TRBJ2-7,14,-
TGCGCCAGCAGCCAGCCTAGCTCCCCTGGCCTGGCAGATACGCAGTATTTT,CASSQPSSPGLADTQYF,-,TRBV4-3,TRBJ2-3,17,-
TGTGCCAGCAGTTTATCATTCGCGTATAGGGGGCAACAGGGGGCCGCTGAAGCTTTCTTT,CASSLSFAYRGQQGAAEAFF,TRBD1,TRBV27,TRBJ1-1,20,-
TGTGCCAGCAGCTTAGTGGTACAGGACAATCAGCCCCAGCATTTT,CASSLVVQDNQPQHF,-,TRBV7-2,TRBJ1-5,15,-
TGCGCCAGCACCTGGGAGGGCGGCCGAAATGAAAAACTGTTTTTT,CASTWEGGRNEKLFF,-,TRBV4-1,TRBJ1-4,15,-
TGCAGCGTTGTTGTGCAGAGGGACTATGGCTACACCTTC,CSVVVQRDYGYTF,-,TRBV29-1,TRBJ1-2,13,-
TGTGCCAGCAGTGTTTTGACAGCGAATGGCGGCTACACCTTC,CASSVLTANGGYTF,-,TRBV2,TRBJ1-2,14,-
TGTGCCAGCAGTGCCGACAGAAACTATGGCTACACCTTC,CASSADRNYGYTF,-,TRBV2,TRBJ1-2,13,-
TGTGCCAGCGGGACAGGGCCGAACACTGAAGCTTTCTTT,CASGTGPNTEAFF,TRBD1,TRBV6-5,TRBJ1-1,13,-
TGTGCCAGCAGTTACGTTGGCAGGGCAGATACGCAGTATTTT,CASSYVGRADTQYF,-,TRBV6-2/TRBV6-3,TRBJ2-3,14,-
TGTGCCAGCAGTCTGGGACAGGGTTTACATTTT,CASSLGQGLHF,TRBD1,TRBV12-3/TRBV12-4,TRBJ1-5,11,-
TGCGCCAGCAGCCGGAGTTTACAGGGATCAGTGCACACTGAAGCTTTCTTT,CASSRSLQGSVHTEAFF,-,TRBV4-3,TRBJ1-1,17,-
TGTGCCAGCAGCCACATCGGGAGGGGAACGGAGACCCAGTACTTC,CASSHIGRGTETQYF,TRBD2,TRBV14,TRBJ2-5,15,-
TGTGCCAGCTCATGGCAACCGACAGAGATTAGCAATCAGCCCCAGCATTTT,CASSWQPTEISNQPQHF,-,TRBV18,TRBJ1-5,17,-
TGTGCCAGCAGTCCGGGGGAGCGGGTTGAAGCTTTCTTT,CASSPGERVEAFF,-,TRBV6-5,TRBJ1-1,13,once
TGTGCCAGCTCTCGGGGGGGGACAGGGAACAATGAGCAGTTCTTC,CASSRGGTGNNEQFF,-,TRBV6-5,TRBJ2-1,15,-
TGTGCCAGCAGTGACACCCACGGGACCCAGTACTTC,CASSDTHGTQYF,-,TRBV9,TRBJ2-5,12,-
TGTGCCAGCAGTCCACAGGGCACCTACAATGAGCAGTTCTTC,CASSPQGTYNEQFF,-,TRBV6-5,TRBJ2-1,14,-
TGCGCCAGCAGCTCTTCAGGGGGCTCCTATGGCTACACCTTC,CASSSSGGSYGYTF,TRBD1,TRBV5-1,TRBJ1-2,14,-
TGTGCCAGCAGCTTAACGGGACATTCAATTTTAACAGATACGCAGTATTTT,CASSLTGHSILTDTQYF,-,TRBV7-2,TRBJ2-3,17,-
TGTGCCAGCAGTGAAGCGCTAATCGGGGGGCTAGGCGTTGTGAACACTGAAGCTTTCTTT,CASSEALIGGLGVVNTEAFF,-,TRBV6-1,TRBJ1-1,20,few
TGTGCCAGCTCACCCGTTACTTACAGCTATGGCTACACCTTC,CASSPVTYSYGYTF,-,TRBV18,TRBJ1-2,14,medium-sized
TGTGCCAGCAGCAAAGCCGGTATGAACACTGAAGCTTTCTTT,CASSKAGMNTEAFF,-,TRBV3-1/TRBV3-2,TRBJ1-1,14,-
TGTGCCAGCAGCTTAGATGCGGTCTCCTACGAGCAGTACTTC,CASSLDAVSYEQYF,-,TRBV11-3,TRBJ2-7,14,-
TGTGCCACCAGTGATGCGGGACAGCCGTACAATGAGCAGTTCTTC,CATSDAGQPYNEQFF,-,TRBV24-1,TRBJ2-1,15,few
TGTGCCATCAGCGCCGAAATAGGACAGGTCAACGGGGGCTACACCTTC,CAISAEIGQVNGGYTF,TRBD1,TRBV10-3,TRBJ1-2,16,-
TGTGCCAGCAGCACCCTAGTGGGGACAGGGGGCGGAGGTGAAAAACTGTTTTTT,CASSTLVGTGGGGEKLFF,TRBD1,TRBV7-9,TRBJ1-4,18,-
TGTGCCTGGAGAACAGGGCTCCTACGGGACACTGAAGCTTTCTTT,CAWRTGLLRDTEAFF,-,TRBV30,TRBJ1-1,15,-
TGTGCCAGCAGCCCCCGGGGGGCGGGAAACACTGAAGCTTTCTTT,CASSPRGAGNTEAFF,-,TRBV6-2/TRBV6-3,TRBJ1-1,15,-
TGTGCCAGCAGCCTTAGAACTGACGAGCAGTACTTC,CASSLRTDEQYF,-,TRBV3-1/TRBV3-2,TRBJ2-7,12,once
TGTGCCAGCAGTTTAATTTTCGGTAACTATGGCTACACCTTC,CASSLIFGNYGYTF,-,TRBV28,TRBJ1-2,14,-
TGTGCCAGCAGTTCCCTCATGGGGCAGTATCAGCCCCAGCATTTT,CASSSLMGQYQPQHF,-,TRBV28,TRBJ1-5,15,once
TGTGCCAGCGGAGGTGGGACTGAAGCTTTCTTT,CASGGGTEAFF,-,TRBV28,TRBJ1-1,11,once
TGTGCCAGCATGTCGCGGGGGCACTCCTACGAGCAGTACTTC,CASMSRGHSYEQYF,-,TRBV2,TRBJ2-7,14,few
TGTGCCAGCAGAGTCCAACAGGGACGCACAGATACGCAGTATTTT,CASRVQQGRTDTQYF,-,TRBV7-9,TRBJ2-3,15,-
TGTGCCAGCAGCCGAGGGCCAGCTAGCACAGATACGCAGTATTTT,CASSRGPASTDTQYF,-,TRBV6-5,TRBJ2-3,15,-
TGTGCCAGCGGTAGTGGGACATTTGAAAATTCACCCCTCCACTTT,CASGSGTFENSPLHF,-,TRBV6-5,TRBJ1-6,15,few
TGTGCCAGCAGCCAAGTCGCGGGGAGGAACACCGGGGAGCTGTTTTTT,CASSQVAGRNTGELFF,-,TRBV3-1/TRBV3-2,TRBJ2-2,16,-
TGTGCCAGCAGTGAAGCTGAGGGAGGGACTGGGGCCAACGTCCTGACTTTC,CASSEAEGGTGANVLTF,TRBD2,TRBV6-1,TRBJ2-6,17,once
TGCGCCAGCAGCTTGGAGACAGGGGCTGGAAACACCATATATTTT,CASSLETGAGNTIYF,TRBD1,TRBV5-1,TRBJ1-3,15,-
TGTGCCAGCAGCTTACCAGGGAACAATCAGCCCCAGCATTTT,CASSLPGNNQPQHF,-,TRBV7-9,TRBJ1-5,14,-
TGTGCCACCAGTGATTACAGGGACTACAATGAGCAGTTCTTC,CATSDYRDYNEQFF,-,TRBV24-1,TRBJ2-1,14,-
TGTGCCAGCAGTTTCGAGCAGGGGGGATATGGCTACACCTTC,CASSFEQGGYGYTF,TRBD1,TRBV27,TRBJ1-2,14,-
TGCGCCAGCAGTCTACCTAGGGGTGAGCAGTTCTTC,CASSLPRGEQFF,-,TRBV10-2,TRBJ2-1,12,-
TGTGCCAGCAGTAGGGGCTACACTGAAGCTTTCTTT,CASSRGYTEAFF,-,TRBV6-2/TRBV6-3,TRBJ1-1,12,-
TGTGCCAGCAGCCCGCCGGGACTTAGTATTGAGCAGTTCTTC,CASSPPGLSIEQFF,-,TRBV7-8,TRBJ2-1,14,few
TGTGCCAGCAGTTTGAGTGGCACCGGGGAGCTGTTTTTT,CASSLSGTGELFF,-,TRBV27,TRBJ2-2,13,-
TGTGCCAGCAGGGGACAGGGGGACAACGAGCAGTACTTC,CASRGQGDNEQYF,TRBD1,TRBV6-5,TRBJ2-7,13,-
TGTGCCAGCAGTTGGACAGGGTCCAATTCACCCCTCCACTTT,CASSWTGSNSPLHF,TRBD1,TRBV6-6,TRBJ1-6,14,-
TGTGCCATCAGGACAGGGTCCAATCAGCCCCAGCATTTT,CAIRTGSNQPQHF,TRBD1,TRBV10-3,TRBJ1-5,13,few
TGTGCCAGCAGCCTCGACAGGAACACTGAAGCTTTCTTT,CASSLDRNTEAFF,-,TRBV13,TRBJ1-1,13,-
TGTGCCAGCAGCGCGGGGTTGGCTAATGAAAAACTGTTTTTT,CASSAGLANEKLFF,-,TRBV9,TRBJ1-4,14,-
TGTGCCAGCAGCTTTAGCGGGGGTTGGGGTACAGAGACCCAGTACTTC,CASSFSGGWGTETQYF,TRBD2,TRBV7-2,TRBJ2-5,16,-
TGTGCCAGCAGTGAAGGAGTCGCGGCGGGGGGTTCCTCCTATACGCAGTATTTT,CASSEGVAAGGSSYTQYF,TRBD2,TRBV6-1,TRBJ2-3,18,-
TGTGCCAGCAGTGAAGGGAAGGGAGACGGCTACACCTTC,CASSEGKGDGYTF,-,TRBV2,TRBJ1-2,13,-